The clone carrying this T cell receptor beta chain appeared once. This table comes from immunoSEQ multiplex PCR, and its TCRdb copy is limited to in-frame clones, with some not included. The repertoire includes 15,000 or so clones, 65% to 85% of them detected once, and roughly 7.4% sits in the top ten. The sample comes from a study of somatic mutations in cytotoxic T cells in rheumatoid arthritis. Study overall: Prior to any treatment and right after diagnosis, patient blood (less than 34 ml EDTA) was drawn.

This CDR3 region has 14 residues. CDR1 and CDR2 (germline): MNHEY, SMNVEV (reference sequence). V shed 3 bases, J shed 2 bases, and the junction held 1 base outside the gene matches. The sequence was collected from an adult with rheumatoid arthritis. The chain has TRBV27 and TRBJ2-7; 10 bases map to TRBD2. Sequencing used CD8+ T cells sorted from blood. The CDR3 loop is CASSLLAGAYEQYF. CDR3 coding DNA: TGTGCCAGCAGTTTGCTAGCGGGAGCCTACGAGCAGTACTTC.